This TCR beta chain was identified during a study of blood T cell repertoires in COVID-19. Study-level background: Sample material is recorded as cDNA or gDNA derived from T cells, B-cell-depleted T cells, or PBMCs.

Original data processing: Nucleated cell number was recorded as an estimate derived from reference gene primer amplification. Sequenced by immunoSEQ multiplex PCR; TCRdb stores in-frame clones only, minus some. For V, J and clone size, that table is used; D and trimming come from the DNA. This sample has tens of thousands of clones, with 75% to 90% found just once. Germline-derived CDR1 and CDR2 are SGHTA and FQGNSA. The length of the CDR3 is 15 residues. Deletions cut 7 bases from V and 0 bases from J, with 14 bases between. The sequencing input was peripheral blood. The sequence was obtained from a woman between 50 and 59 years old with active or convalescent COVID-19. V gene TRBV7-2 combines with J gene TRBJ2-3; D perhaps matches TRBD2 (7 bases). The CDR3 region has the DNA TGTGCCAGCACCGGGGGGCTGGCTAGCACAGATACGCAGTATTTT. Amino acid sequence: CASTGGLASTDTQYF.